The 7 T cell receptor beta chains given below trace back to one sample, sequenced in a study of beta chain features in type 1 diabetes. Every isolated RNA sample was fully reverse transcribed, so sequencing captured expressed TCRB transcripts. Sequencing was performed with immunoSEQ multiplex PCR; in TCRdb, only in-frame clones are kept and a portion is missing. The sample consists of roughly 250,000 clones, roughly 20% of them appearing once. Antigens for these TCRs are unknown. General observations from the study: In all four CD4+ subsets, TCRB CDR3 length was significantly, moderately reduced in type 1 diabetes.

The specimen sequenced was naive CD4+ T cells from blood. Receptors originate from a woman aged 40 to 49 with type 1 diabetes.

The chain combines TRBV6-5 with TRBJ2-2; 8 bases are shared with TRBD2. The CDR3 runs 14 residues. The germline CDR1 and CDR2 sequences are MNHEY and SVGAGI. Losses at the gene ends were 6 bases for V and 6 bases for J; bases not matched to a gene: 6. CDR3 region: CASRETSVPGELFF. DNA of the CDR3: TGTGCCAGCAGGGAGACTAGCGTCCCCGGGGAGCTGTTTTTT.

This clone was detected only a few times. This chain joins TRBV28 and TRBJ2-7; tentatively, D is TRBD1 (5 bases). This CDR3 contains 14 residues. Germline V gene sequence: CDR1 MDHEN, CDR2 SYDVKM. Trimming removed 5 bases at V and 2 bases at J, with 13 bases between. CDR3 DNA: TGTGCCAGCAGTCAGTTAGGGGTTCCCTACGAGCAGTACTTC. This encodes CASSQLGVPYEQYF.

There are a few counts of this clone. The gene calls are TRBV7-9 and TRBJ2-3, with no clear D. V lost 3 bases to trimming and J lost 4 bases, with 11 bases between them. CDR1 is SEHNR and CDR2 is FQNEAQ in the germline V gene (reference sequence). The CDR3 totals 14 residues. The DNA of the CDR3 is TGTGCCAGCAGCTTTTCTCAGGCCTCAGATACGCAGTATTTT. It yields the protein CASSFSQASDTQYF.

The chain has TRBV9 and TRBJ2-6; 9 bases map to TRBD1. Germline V CDR1 and CDR2: SGDLS, YYNGEE. J lost 1 base, V lost 2 bases, and 7 bases had no gene match. CDR3 length equals 18 residues. CDR3 coding DNA: TGTGCCAGCAGCGTGGTCGACAGGGGGACTTCTGGGGCCAACGTCCTGACTTTC. This codes for CASSVVDRGTSGANVLTF. Based on the CDR3 plus reference TRBV9 and TRBJ2-6, the full variable domain is DSGVTQTPKHLITATGQRVTLRCSPRSGDLSVYWYQQSLDQGLQFLIQYYNGEERAKGNILERFSAQQFPDLHSELNLSSLELGDSALYFCASSVVDRGTSGANVLTFGAGSRLTVL.

This clone appeared a few times. The chain carries TRBV19 and TRBJ2-1; a possible D gene is TRBD1 (6 bases). V gave up 4 bases and J gave up 7 bases, with 8 bases separating them. This CDR3 contains 12 residues. Germline V CDR1 and CDR2: LNHDA, SQIVND (reference sequence). CDR3 sequence: CASSNRVNEQFF. The CDR3, as DNA: TGTGCCAGTAGTAACAGGGTAAATGAGCAGTTCTTC.

This clone was detected only a few times. V gene TRBV19 combines with J gene TRBJ2-1; 8 bases line up with TRBD2. The J segment lost 5 bases and the V segment lost 6 bases, leaving 9 bases of the junction unmatched. The CDR3 consists of 15 residues. Germline values: CDR1 LNHDA, CDR2 SQIVND (reference sequence). Here the CDR3 reads CASSQGGLANNEQFF. CDR3 nucleotide sequence: TGTGCCAGTAGCCAGGGAGGACTAGCTAACAATGAGCAGTTCTTC. The whole variable domain, filled in from reference TRBV19 and TRBJ2-1, reads DGGITQSPKYLFRKEGQNVTLSCEQNLNHDAMYWYRQDPGQGLRLIYYSQIVNDFQKGDIAEGYSVSREKKESFPLTVTSAQKNPTAFYLCASSQGGLANNEQFFGPGTRLTVL.

Only a few counts were recorded for this clone. V and J are TRBV14 and TRBJ2-1; tentatively, D is TRBD2 (6 bases). Germline loops: CDR1 SGHDN, CDR2 FVKESK. CDR3 size: 15 residues. Trimming left V 0 bases short and J 8 bases short, with 14 bases between. DNA of the CDR3: TGTGCCAGCAGCCAAGATAAGTCCGGGAGCGATGAGCAGTTCTTC. It translates to CASSQDKSGSDEQFF.